These 29 T cell receptor beta chains share one sample of origin, sequenced in a study of STAT5B mutations in CD4+ large granular lymphocyte leukemia. Generated by immunoSEQ multiplex PCR, the TCRdb table keeps only in-frame clones and is missing some. The sample has tens of thousands of clones, roughly two thirds seen once. Sample: CD4+ T cells from blood buffy coats. These receptors all stem from a human donor in good health.

CDR3: CASSDDRGGNSPLHF. The DNA for the CDR3 is TGTGCCAGCAGTGACGACAGGGGCGGCAATTCACCCCTCCACTTT. V usage is TRBV6-1 and J usage is TRBJ1-6; 8 positions match TRBD1. V shed 3 bases, J shed 7 bases, and the junction held 5 bases outside the gene matches. Germline V gene sequence: CDR1 MNHNS, CDR2 SASEGT. CDR3 length equals 15 residues.

In its sample, this clone was seen once. This rearrangement joins TRBV27 to TRBJ2-4; tentative D call: TRBD2 (6 bases). The CDR3 contains 14 residues. Deletions cut 6 bases from V and 11 bases from J, with 20 bases between. CDR1 and CDR2 (germline): MNHEY, SMNVEV (reference sequence). CDR3 bases: TGTGCCAGCAGCCCCGCGGGGCTAGTACCAGTTCAGTACTTC. Its protein is CASSPAGLVPVQYF.

V and J are TRBV7-8 and TRBJ1-2, with unresolved D. The germline V and J ends were trimmed by 3 bases and 1 base, with 3 bases remaining between them. Germline V gives CDR1 SGHVS, CDR2 FQNEAQ. The CDR3 extends over 12 amino acids. CDR3 bases: TGTGCCAGCAGCTTCGTTAACTATGGCTACACCTTC. Translated, it gives CASSFVNYGYTF.

The chain has TRBV10-3 and TRBJ1-2; 7 positions agree with TRBD1. Looked up from germline, CDR1 is ENHRY and CDR2 is SYGVKD. V gave up 0 bases and J gave up 3 bases; unmatched junction bases: 4. The CDR3 length is 15 residues. The CDR3 nucleotides read TGTGCCATCAGTGAGTCGTCAGGGGGGGACTATGGCTACACCTTC. This codes for CAISESSGGDYGYTF.

The rearrangement links TRBV7-3 to TRBJ2-3, with no clear D. Trimming removed 4 bases at V and 4 bases at J, with 12 bases between. The CDR3 contains 14 residues. Looked up from germline, CDR1 is SGHTA and CDR2 is FQGTGA. The CDR3 DNA reads TGTGCCAGCAGCTCCGGACGTGCCCCAGATACGCAGTATTTT. The encoded protein is CASSSGRAPDTQYF.

The sample holds one count of this clone. The chain combines TRBV4-1 with TRBJ1-2, with a tentative D call TRBD1 (5 bases). Germline V gives CDR1 MGHRA, CDR2 YSYEKL. V lost 0 bases to trimming and J lost 4 bases, with 12 bases between them. The CDR3 extends over 15 amino acids. Here the CDR3 DNA reads TGCGCCAGCAGCCAAGATCGGCCAGGGTTCTATGGCTACACCTTC. This codes for CASSQDRPGFYGYTF.

The CDR3 region is CATSLAGTYEQYF. The CDR3 DNA reads as TGTGCCACCTCACTAGCGGGGACCTACGAGCAGTACTTC. V usage is TRBV25-1 and J usage is TRBJ2-5; 10 bases align to TRBD2. With the DNA end fitting TRBJ2-7 better, the J assignment may be wrong. Germline V gives CDR1 MGHDK, CDR2 SYGVNS. This CDR3 is 13 amino acids long.

The CDR3 DNA sequence: TGTGCCAGCAGGGGACAGGGGCTGTCTAATGAAAAACTGTTTTTT. Protein: CASRGQGLSNEKLFF. This rearrangement joins TRBV2 to TRBJ1-4, with TRBD1 matching over 10 bases. CDR3 size: 15 residues. The germline CDR1 and CDR2 sequences are SNHLY and FYNNEI. The junction had 4 bases not matched to a gene; V was cut back by 6 bases and J by 3 bases.

V usage is TRBV15 and J usage is TRBJ1-5; 10 bases map to TRBD1. Germline CDR1 LNHNV, CDR2 YYDKDF (reference sequence). The J segment lost 5 bases and the V segment lost 6 bases, leaving 4 bases of the junction unmatched. This CDR3 has 14 residues. In DNA, the CDR3 is TGTGCCACCAGAGACGGGACAGGGGATCAGCCCCAGCATTTT. Translating gives CATRDGTGDQPQHF.

V usage is TRBV7-2 and J usage is TRBJ2-3, with D possibly matching TRBD1 (6 bases). Trimming pared 5 bases from V and 0 bases from J, leaving 12 bases between. The germline gives CDR1 SGHTA, CDR2 FQGNSA. This CDR3 comprises 15 residues. The CDR3 DNA follows: TGTGCCAGCAGCCTGGTGACAGGTAGCACAGATACGCAGTATTTT. Translating gives CASSLVTGSTDTQYF.

The V gene is TRBV6-5, the J gene TRBJ1-1, with TRBD1 matching 9 bases. Losses at the gene ends were 6 bases for V and 4 bases for J; bases not matched to a gene: 3. CDR1 is MNHEY, CDR2 SVGAGI, per germline. This CDR3 spans 13 amino acids. CDR3 loop: CASRNRGRTEAFF. The CDR3 DNA sequence: TGTGCCAGCAGGAACAGGGGGCGCACTGAAGCTTTCTTT.

The rearrangement joins TRBV28 to TRBJ1-5, with no clear D. The CDR3 length is 11 residues. V gave up 5 bases and J gave up 4 bases, with 3 bases separating them. The germline CDR1 and CDR2 sequences are MDHEN and SYDVKM. Here the CDR3 DNA reads TGTGCCAGCAGTCCAAATCAGCCCCAGCATTTT. Translating gives CASSPNQPQHF. Variable domain in full (rest from reference TRBV28 and TRBJ1-5): DVKVTQSSRYLVKRTGEKVFLECVQDMDHENMFWYRQDPGLGLRLIYFSYDVKMKEKGDIPEGYSVSREKKERFSLILESASTNQTSMYLCASSPNQPQHFGDGTRLSIL.

The chain has TRBV28 and TRBJ1-5; D is perhaps TRBD1 (6 bases). The CDR3 has 13 residues. V was shortened by 3 bases and J by 7 bases, with 10 bases between the two germline ends. Germline V gives CDR1 MDHEN, CDR2 SYDVKM. CDR3 nucleotide sequence: TGTGCCAGCAGTTTGACAGGTTGGCAGCCCCAGCATTTT. This sequence encodes CASSLTGWQPQHF.

This clone was counted only a few times. J is TRBJ2-7 and V is TRBV2, with D possibly TRBD1 on 6 matching bases. Per the germline V gene, CDR1 is SNHLY and CDR2 is FYNNEI. The CDR3 length is 12 residues. V was cut by 4 bases and J by 5 bases, with 9 bases left in between. The chain's CDR3 is CASSGQVNEQYF. The CDR3 nucleotides read TGTGCCAGCAGTGGACAGGTTAACGAGCAGTACTTC.

V gene TRBV6-6 combines with J gene TRBJ2-2; 8 positions agree with TRBD1. This CDR3 contains 15 residues. Trimming removed 5 bases from V and 7 bases from J; junction bases left unmatched: 9. Germline loops: CDR1 MNHNY, CDR2 SVGAGI (reference sequence). The CDR3 loop reads CASSKGRGLGGELFF. CDR3 DNA sequence: TGTGCCAGCAGTAAGGGCAGGGGGCTGGGCGGGGAGCTGTTTTTT.

The gene calls are TRBV6-6 and TRBJ1-2; TRBD1 matches at 7 bases. The germline V gene encodes CDR1 MNHNY and CDR2 SVGAGI (reference sequence). CDR3 size: 12 residues. Losses at the gene ends were 7 bases for V and 6 bases for J; bases not matched to a gene: 5. The CDR3 bases are TGTGCCAGCATAGGACAGGTTGATGGCTACACCTTC. Its protein product is CASIGQVDGYTF.

The chain joins TRBV6-1 to TRBJ1-4; D might be TRBD1 (5 bases). The germline V gene encodes CDR1 MNHNS and CDR2 SASEGT. V was trimmed by 2 bases and J by 3 bases, leaving 16 bases between them. The CDR3 runs to 17 residues. DNA of the CDR3: TGTGCCAGCAGTGAAAGAGCAGGGCGGGCTGCTAATGAAAAACTGTTTTTT. As protein: CASSERAGRAANEKLFF.

The genes are TRBV4-1 and TRBJ2-3, with 13 nucleotides matching TRBD2. This CDR3 comprises 16 residues. Germline V lookup: CDR1 MGHRA, CDR2 YSYEKL. V gave up 6 bases and J gave up 0 bases; unmatched junction bases: 3. The DNA of the CDR3 is TGCGCCAGCAGAGGGACTAGCGGGGCAAGCACAGATACGCAGTATTTT. Translation gives CASRGTSGASTDTQYF.

The chain links TRBV18 to TRBJ2-1; 9 bases are shared with TRBD2. The CDR3 totals 16 residues. CDR1 KGHSH and CDR2 LQKENI come from the germline V gene. Germline trimming cut 6 bases from V and 3 bases from J; bases unmatched to any gene: 9. Here the CDR3 reads CASSPPSGALYNEQFF. In nucleotides, the CDR3 is TGTGCCAGCTCCCCCCCTAGCGGGGCCCTCTACAATGAGCAGTTCTTC.

The rearrangement uses TRBV19 and TRBJ2-6; D remains ambiguous. Trimming shortened V by 9 bases and J by 2 bases, and 14 bases separated the two germline ends. CDR3 length: 15 residues. Germline lookup yields CDR1 LNHDA and CDR2 SQIVND (reference sequence). This CDR3 reads CASKDRSTGANVLTF. In DNA form, the CDR3 reads TGTGCCAGCAAAGACCGATCGACTGGGGCCAACGTCCTGACTTTC.

The V gene is TRBV19, the J gene TRBJ1-4; perhaps TRBD1 as D (6 bases). The germline V gene encodes CDR1 LNHDA and CDR2 SQIVND (reference sequence). The CDR3 length is 14 residues. V lost 7 bases to trimming and J lost 6 bases, with 15 bases between them. The CDR3 reads CASNRQQGDEKLFF. The CDR3 region has the DNA TGTGCCAGTAACCGACAACAGGGAGATGAAAAACTGTTTTTT. The whole variable domain, remainder taken from reference TRBV19 and TRBJ1-4, is DGGITQSPKYLFRKEGQNVTLSCEQNLNHDAMYWYRQDPGQGLRLIYYSQIVNDFQKGDIAEGYSVSREKKESFPLTVTSAQKNPTAFYLCASNRQQGDEKLFFGSGTQLSVL.

This clone was found a few times. The chain couples TRBV19 to TRBJ1-2, with a tentative D call TRBD1 (5 bases). The germline V gene encodes CDR1 LNHDA and CDR2 SQIVND (reference sequence). This CDR3 is 13 amino acids long. V dropped 11 bases and J dropped 3 bases, with 16 bases sitting between them. For the CDR3, the DNA is TGTGCCTCTAGGGTCAGGGATCACTATGGCTACACCTTC. The encoded protein is CASRVRDHYGYTF.

The chain combines TRBV7-8 with TRBJ1-1; a possible D gene is TRBD1 (5 bases). This CDR3 has 13 amino acids. Germline loops: CDR1 SGHVS, CDR2 FQNEAQ. V was trimmed by 5 bases and J by 2 bases, leaving 9 bases between them. CDR3 DNA: TGTGCCAGCAGCCTCGACAGTAACACTGAAGCTTTCTTT. It translates to CASSLDSNTEAFF.

The chain uses TRBV4-2 and TRBJ2-5; TRBD2 agrees at 13 bases. Germline values: CDR1 LGHNA, CDR2 YNFKEQ. The CDR3 has 16 residues. V gave up 1 base and J gave up 5 bases; unmatched junction bases: 4. The CDR3: CASSQGGLAGAETQYF. As DNA, the CDR3 is TGTGCCAGCAGCCAAGGAGGACTAGCGGGGGCGGAGACCCAGTACTTC.

This clone was seen more than once but under ten times. V usage is TRBV10-1 and J usage is TRBJ2-7; D gene ambiguous. Germline-derived CDR1 and CDR2 are WNHNN and SYGVQD (reference sequence). The CDR3 has 10 residues. V gave up 5 bases and J gave up 9 bases, with 8 bases separating them. The CDR3 here is CASSPQWQYF. CDR3 coding DNA: TGCGCCAGCAGTCCCCAATGGCAGTACTTC.

This clone was observed a few times. CDR3: CASRGRWQSHTSGNTIYF. CDR3 bases: TGTGCCAGCAGGGGAAGGTGGCAGAGTCATACCTCTGGAAACACCATATATTTT. The J gene is TRBJ1-3, the V gene TRBV2; no clear D. Germline values: CDR1 SNHLY, CDR2 FYNNEI. The V end was cut by 6 bases, the J end by 0 bases, with 21 bases between. The CDR3 runs 18 residues.

V and J are TRBV6-1 and TRBJ1-1, with D possibly being TRBD1 (5 bases). CDR3 length: 16 amino acids. Trimming left V 1 base short and J 0 bases short, with 12 bases between. Germline CDR1 MNHNS, CDR2 SASEGT. This CDR3 is CASSEEGTGLNTEAFF. CDR3 coding DNA: TGTGCCAGCAGTGAAGAGGGCACAGGTCTGAACACTGAAGCTTTCTTT.

This clone has a single count. The genes are TRBV29-1 and TRBJ1-2; D gene uncertain. CDR1 and CDR2 (germline): SQVTM, ANQGSEA. Trimming pared 5 bases from V and 8 bases from J, leaving 12 bases between. This CDR3 contains 11 residues. CDR3: CSVSGSGGYTF. The DNA for the CDR3 is TGCAGCGTTTCGGGGTCTGGCGGCTACACCTTC.

This rearrangement joins TRBV18 to TRBJ2-1; 9 positions match TRBD2. Germline V gene sequence: CDR1 KGHSH, CDR2 LQKENI. The CDR3 totals 18 residues. The V and J ends lost 3 bases and 5 bases, in that order; junction bases with no gene match: 14. The CDR3 loop reads CASSPPIGERGVNNEQFF. In nucleotides, the CDR3 is TGTGCCAGCTCACCTCCTATCGGGGAGCGGGGGGTCAACAATGAGCAGTTCTTC. The full variable domain, with the rest looked up from reference TRBV18 and TRBJ2-1, is NAGVMQNPRHLVRRRGQEARLRCSPMKGHSHVYWYRQLPEEGLKFMVYLQKENIIDESGMPKERFSAEFPKEGPSILRIQQVVRGDSAAYFCASSPPIGERGVNNEQFFGPGTRLTVL.